This record looks at one TCR beta chain sequence and its context. This sample is part of a study of blood T cell repertoires in COVID-19. Looking at the study overall: Nucleic acid was either cDNA or gDNA, and it came from T cells, B-cell-depleted T cells, or PBMCs.

Clinical histories supplied by participants themselves formed the basis of cohort assignment. CDR1 and CDR2 (germline): MNHEY, SVGAGI. This CDR3 is built from 15 residues. V lost 2 bases, J lost 7 bases, and 14 bases lay in between. Sequencing used immunoSEQ multiplex PCR; TCRdb keeps in-frame clones, though not all of them. The table lists under 350,000 clones, 89% of them singletons, with approximately 1.5% in the top ten. The sample consisted of PBMCs or T cells enriched from blood (not recorded which). The V call is TRBV6-5, the J call TRBJ1-4, with a weak D call TRBD1 (5 bases). This sequence originates from a woman between 40 and 55 years old who had recovered from COVID-19. Written as DNA, the CDR3 is TGTGCCAGCAGTTACGGCGGTGGAAGGGGTGAAAAACTGTTTTTT. It codes for CASSYGGGRGEKLFF.